This T cell receptor (beta chain) comes out of a study of cytomegalovirus exposure and HLA in healthy donors. This clone was seen more than once but under ten times. V was cut by 7 bases and J by 6 bases, with 6 bases left in between. Germline values: CDR1 SQVTM, CDR2 ANQGSEA. This CDR3 comprises 9 residues. The primer mix had 60 Vbeta and 13 Jbeta primers. This table comes from immunoSEQ multiplex PCR, and its TCRdb copy is limited to in-frame clones, with some not included. The table lists under 150,000 clones, 60% to 85% of them singletons. The clonotype originates from a woman aged 40 to 50 in good health and CMV-seronegative. The sequenced sample was PBMCs. This chain joins TRBV29-1 and TRBJ1-2, with D unresolved. Here the CDR3 DNA reads TGCAGCGCCCAGGATGGCTACACCTTC. As protein: CSAQDGYTF. The variable domain in full, with the rest retrieved from reference TRBV29-1 and TRBJ1-2, is SAVISQKPSRDICQRGTSLTIQCQVDSQVTMMFWYRQQPGQSLTLIATANQGSEATYESGFVIDKFPISRPNLTFSTLTVSNMSPEDSSIYLCSAQDGYTFGSGTRLTVV.